This T cell receptor (beta chain) is drawn from a study of CD8 T cells in Susac syndrome. V shed 4 bases and J shed 5 bases, with 9 bases lying between them. CDR3 length equals 13 residues. CDR1 is SGHDT and CDR2 is YYEEEE in the germline V gene. Blood CD8+ and CD4+ T cells underwent high-throughput TCR beta sequencing. The multiple sclerosis control group comprised treatment-naive patients with stable or active relapsing-remitting disease. In contrast to the negatively isolated CD8+ and CD4+ T cells, TEMRA cells were FACS-enriched. Reverse transcription of roughly 0.5 to 1 ug RNA was carried out with random hexamers. TCRdb reprocessed the immunoSEQ multiplex PCR reads via MiXCR and lists one record per CDR3 protein. This table holds approximately 180,000 distinct CDR3 sequences, 95% found once.

The chain has TRBV5-6 and TRBJ2-2; D is undetermined. The sample was CD4+ T cells from PBMCs. The clonotype was recovered from a human donor with multiple sclerosis. The CDR3: CASSPDTTGELFF. The CDR3 region has the DNA TGTGCCAGCAGCCCAGACACTACCGGGGAGCTGTTTTTT.